One sample yielded the 2 T cell receptor beta chains listed below, sequenced in a study of cytomegalovirus exposure and HLA in healthy donors. 13 Jbeta primers and 60 Vbeta primers were used for the PCR. Sequencing was performed with immunoSEQ multiplex PCR; in TCRdb, only in-frame clones are kept and a portion is missing. The profile shows roughly 110,000 clones, roughly 74% of them singletons. Sequenced input: PBMCs. These receptors all stem from a man aged 35-49 years in good health and CMV-seronegative.

This sequence joins TRBV18 and TRBJ1-2, with 10 bases aligning to TRBD1. CDR1 and CDR2 (germline): KGHSH, LQKENI. CDR3 length equals 13 residues. V lost 6 bases to trimming and J lost 7 bases; unmatched junction nucleotides: 5. The CDR3 loop reads CASSPGQGPGYTF. As DNA, the CDR3 is TGTGCCAGCTCCCCGGGACAGGGGCCTGGCTACACCTTC. Together with reference TRBV18 and TRBJ1-2, the CDR3 gives the full variable domain: NAGVMQNPRHLVRRRGQEARLRCSPMKGHSHVYWYRQLPEEGLKFMVYLQKENIIDESGMPKERFSAEFPKEGPSILRIQQVVRGDSAAYFCASSPGQGPGYTFGSGTRLTVV.

This sequence joins TRBV18 and TRBJ2-1; D is unresolved. The V end was cut by 2 bases, the J end by 0 bases, with 8 bases between. The CDR3 is 15 residues long. Germline V gene lookup returns CDR1 KGHSH and CDR2 LQKENI. The CDR3 coding sequence is TGTGCCAGCTCACCATTAATGAGCTCCTACAATGAGCAGTTCTTC. Translated, it gives CASSPLMSSYNEQFF.